This T cell receptor beta chain was identified in a study of T cell repertoires in cytomegalovirus infection. About the study: Based on public TCR beta signatures, there were indications of CMV infection and of a matching HLA type.

Trimming cost V 5 bases and J 0 bases; bases outside gene matches: 3. This CDR3 is 15 amino acids long. Germline CDR1 SGHTA, CDR2 FQGTGA. From the reads, TCRdb called clonotypes with MiXCR, one entry per CDR3 protein. The table includes about 220,000 distinct CDR3 sequences, about 38% detected once. Only a few counts were recorded for this clonotype. Its antigen is not known. Just one base apart from a much larger clone, this may be a read error. The J gene is TRBJ2-7, the V gene TRBV7-3; TRBD1 matches at 11 bases. Here the sequenced sample was CD8+ T cells from cultured PBMCs, taken from culture after CMV antigen stimulation. This receptor was identified in a human donor in good health (CMV status not recorded). Some clones in this sample may be carry-over from other donors' samples. The CDR3 sequence: CASSVGTGGSYEQYF. The CDR3, as DNA: TGTGCCAGCAGCGTAGGGACAGGGGGCTCCTACGAGCAGTACTTC.